This entry is about one T cell receptor beta chain. Read sequence stops 3 residues before the CDR3 end, and the germline J gene provides the missing end. The CDR3 extends over 15 amino acids. Per germline, CDR1 SGHNT and CDR2 YYREEE (reference sequence). These data come from a study of T cells in women clearing cervical HPV infection. About the research overall: With HLA typing for only a few women, HLA confounding remains possible.

Average input was around 1,200 ng genomic DNA for immunoSEQ TCR beta CDR3 amplification. Data came from immunoSEQ multiplex PCR; TCRdb stores just in-frame clones and leaves some out. Recorded for this sample: around 30,000 clones. The gene calls are TRBV5-4 and TRBJ1-2; possible D gene TRBD1, 5 bases. The sequenced sample was blood buffy coat. The clonotype originates from a woman between 18 and 70 years old with a cervical HPV16 infection that either progressed to CIN3+ or cleared (not recorded which). The DNA read from the CDR3 is TGTGCCAGCAGCTTGGCAAACGTTGTAGGGGCCGGC. Translating it yields CASSLANVVGAG. The whole CDR3 is CASSLANVVGAGYTF.